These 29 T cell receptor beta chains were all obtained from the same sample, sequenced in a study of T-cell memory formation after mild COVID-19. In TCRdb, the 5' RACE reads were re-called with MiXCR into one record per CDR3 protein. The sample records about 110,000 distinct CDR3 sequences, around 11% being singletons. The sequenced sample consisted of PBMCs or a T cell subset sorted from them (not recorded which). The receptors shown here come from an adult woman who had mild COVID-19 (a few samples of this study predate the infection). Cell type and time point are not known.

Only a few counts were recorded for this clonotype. CDR3 DNA: TGTGCCAGCAGTTTTCGGGGGCCTGGAAACACCATATATTTT. Translation gives CASSFRGPGNTIYF. V and J are TRBV6-6 and TRBJ1-3; possibly TRBD1 for D (6 bases). Germline assignment: CDR1 MNHNY and CDR2 SVGAGI (reference sequence). V shed 4 bases and J shed 2 bases, with 9 bases lying between them. The CDR3 is 14 amino acids.

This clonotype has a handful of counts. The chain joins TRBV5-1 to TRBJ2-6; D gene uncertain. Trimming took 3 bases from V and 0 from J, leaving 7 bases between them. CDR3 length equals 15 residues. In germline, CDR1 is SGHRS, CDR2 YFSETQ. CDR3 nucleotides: TGCGCCAGCAGCTCGCCCTCCTCTGGGGCCAACGTCCTGACTTTC. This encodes CASSSPSSGANVLTF.

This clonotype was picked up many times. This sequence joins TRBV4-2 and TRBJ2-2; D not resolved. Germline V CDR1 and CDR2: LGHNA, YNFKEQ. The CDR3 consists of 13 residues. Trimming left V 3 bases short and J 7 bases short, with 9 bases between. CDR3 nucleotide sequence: TGTGCCAGCAGCCATGAAGGCGACGGGGAGCTGTTTTTT. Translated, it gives CASSHEGDGELFF.

The CDR3: CAISGRGTSAAETQYF. The CDR3 DNA follows: TGTGCCATCAGTGGGAGGGGGACTAGCGCCGCGGAGACCCAGTACTTC. The rearrangement joins TRBV10-3 to TRBJ2-5; 10 nucleotides align to TRBD2. V lost 4 bases to trimming and J lost 5 bases; unmatched junction nucleotides: 10. Germline V CDR1 and CDR2: ENHRY, SYGVKD. The CDR3 has 16 amino acids.

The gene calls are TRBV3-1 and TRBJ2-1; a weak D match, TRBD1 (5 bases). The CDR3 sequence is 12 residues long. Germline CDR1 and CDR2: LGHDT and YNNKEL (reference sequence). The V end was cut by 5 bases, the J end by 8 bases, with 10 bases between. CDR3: CASSKGQDEQFF. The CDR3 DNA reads TGTGCCAGCAGCAAGGGGCAGGATGAGCAGTTCTTC.

The CDR3 region is CASSIGVGNYGYTF. The CDR3 nucleotides read TGTGCCAGCAGCATCGGGGTAGGAAACTATGGCTACACCTTC. The chain employs TRBV27 and TRBJ1-2; unclear D gene. This CDR3 is built from 14 residues. Germline CDR1 and CDR2: MNHEY and SMNVEV (reference sequence). The ends were cut back, 6 bases at V and 2 bases at J, with 13 bases in the middle.

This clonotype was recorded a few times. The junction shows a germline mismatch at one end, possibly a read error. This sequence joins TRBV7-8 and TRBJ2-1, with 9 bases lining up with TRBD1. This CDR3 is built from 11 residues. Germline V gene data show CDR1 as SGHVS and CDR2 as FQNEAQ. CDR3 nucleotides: TGTGCCAGCAGGAAGGGACAGGGATTGCTCTTC. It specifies CASRKGQGLLF.

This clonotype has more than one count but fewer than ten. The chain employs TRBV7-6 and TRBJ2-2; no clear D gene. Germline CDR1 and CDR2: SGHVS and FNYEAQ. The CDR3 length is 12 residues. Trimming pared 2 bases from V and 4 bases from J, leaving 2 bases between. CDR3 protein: CASSLPTGELFF. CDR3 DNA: TGTGCCAGCAGCTTACCCACCGGGGAGCTGTTTTTT.

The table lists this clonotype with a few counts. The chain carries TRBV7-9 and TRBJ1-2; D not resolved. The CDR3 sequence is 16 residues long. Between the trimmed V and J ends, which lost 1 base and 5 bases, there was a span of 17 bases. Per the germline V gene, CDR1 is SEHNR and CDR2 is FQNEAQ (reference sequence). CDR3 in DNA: TGTGCCAGCAGCTTAGGCGCGTACTCAAAAAGTTATGGCTACACCTTC. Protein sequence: CASSLGAYSKSYGYTF. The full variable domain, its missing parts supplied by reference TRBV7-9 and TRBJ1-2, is DTGVSQNPRHKITKRGQNVTFRCDPISEHNRLYWYRQTLGQGPEFLTYFQNEAQLEKSRLLSDRFSAERPKGSFSTLEIQRTEQGDSAMYLCASSLGAYSKSYGYTFGSGTRLTVV.

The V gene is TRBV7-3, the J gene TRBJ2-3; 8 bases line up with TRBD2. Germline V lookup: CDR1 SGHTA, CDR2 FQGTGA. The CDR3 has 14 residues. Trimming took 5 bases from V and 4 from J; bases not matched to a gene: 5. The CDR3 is CASSPSGGADTQYF. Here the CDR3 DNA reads TGTGCCAGCAGCCCCAGCGGGGGCGCAGATACGCAGTATTTT. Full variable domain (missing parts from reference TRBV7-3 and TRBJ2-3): GAGVSQTPSNKVTEKGKYVELRCDPISGHTALYWYRQSLGQGPEFLIYFQGTGAADDSGLPNDRFFAVRPEGSVSTLKIQRTERGDSAVYLCASSPSGGADTQYFGPGTRLTVL.

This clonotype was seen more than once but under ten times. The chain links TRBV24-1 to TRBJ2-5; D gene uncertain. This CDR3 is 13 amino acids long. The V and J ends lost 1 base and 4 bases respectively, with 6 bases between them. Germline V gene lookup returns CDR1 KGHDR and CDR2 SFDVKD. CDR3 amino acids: CATSDFNGETQYF. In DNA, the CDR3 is TGTGCCACCAGTGATTTTAATGGAGAGACCCAGTACTTC.

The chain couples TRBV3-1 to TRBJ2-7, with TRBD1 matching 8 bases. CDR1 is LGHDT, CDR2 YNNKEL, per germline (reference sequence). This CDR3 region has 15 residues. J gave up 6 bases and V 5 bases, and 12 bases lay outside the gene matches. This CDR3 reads CASSGRTGTPGEQYF. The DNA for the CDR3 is TGTGCCAGCAGCGGCCGGACAGGGACCCCGGGCGAGCAGTACTTC.

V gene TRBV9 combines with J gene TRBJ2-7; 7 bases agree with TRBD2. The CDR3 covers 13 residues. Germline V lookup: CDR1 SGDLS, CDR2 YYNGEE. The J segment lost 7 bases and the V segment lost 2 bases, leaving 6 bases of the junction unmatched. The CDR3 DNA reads TGTGCCAGCAGCGTCAGCGGGGCCAGAGAGCAGTACTTC. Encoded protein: CASSVSGAREQYF.

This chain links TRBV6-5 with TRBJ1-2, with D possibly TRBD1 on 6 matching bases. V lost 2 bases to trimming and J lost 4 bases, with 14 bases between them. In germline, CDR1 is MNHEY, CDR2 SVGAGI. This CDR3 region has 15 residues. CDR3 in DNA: TGTGCCAGCAGTTACGACCGTGCAGGGGCCTATGGCTACACCTTC. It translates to CASSYDRAGAYGYTF.

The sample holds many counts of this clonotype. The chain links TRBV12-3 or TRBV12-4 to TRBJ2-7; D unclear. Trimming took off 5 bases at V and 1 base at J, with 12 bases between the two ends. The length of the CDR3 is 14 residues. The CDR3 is CASSPAPDSYEQYF. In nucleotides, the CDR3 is TGTGCCAGCAGTCCAGCCCCGGATTCCTACGAGCAGTACTTC.

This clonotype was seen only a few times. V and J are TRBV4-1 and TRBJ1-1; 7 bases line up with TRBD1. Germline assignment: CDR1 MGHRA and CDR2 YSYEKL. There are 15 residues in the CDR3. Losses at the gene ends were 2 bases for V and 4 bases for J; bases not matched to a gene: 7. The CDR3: CASSQFGQASTEAFF. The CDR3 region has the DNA TGCGCCAGCAGCCAATTCGGACAGGCCAGCACTGAAGCTTTCTTT.

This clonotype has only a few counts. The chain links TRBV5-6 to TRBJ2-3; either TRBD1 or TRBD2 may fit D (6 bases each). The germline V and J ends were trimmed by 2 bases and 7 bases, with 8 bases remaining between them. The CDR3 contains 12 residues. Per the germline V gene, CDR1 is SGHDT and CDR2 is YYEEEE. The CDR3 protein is CASSLGGYTQYF. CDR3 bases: TGTGCCAGCAGCTTAGGGGGGTATACGCAGTATTTT.

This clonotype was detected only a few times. CDR3 sequence reads: CASSVGDARSYEQYF. The DNA of the CDR3 is TGTGCCAGCAGCGTTGGTGACGCCCGCTCCTACGAGCAGTACTTC. This rearrangement joins TRBV9 to TRBJ2-7; no reliable D call. The CDR3 loop spans 15 amino acids. V was shortened by 2 bases and J by 0 bases, with 12 bases between the two germline ends. Germline V lookup: CDR1 SGDLS, CDR2 YYNGEE. Full variable domain (remainder filled in from reference TRBV9 and TRBJ2-7): DSGVTQTPKHLITATGQRVTLRCSPRSGDLSVYWYQQSLDQGLQFLIQYYNGEERAKGNILERFSAQQFPDLHSELNLSSLELGDSALYFCASSVGDARSYEQYFGPGTRLTVT.

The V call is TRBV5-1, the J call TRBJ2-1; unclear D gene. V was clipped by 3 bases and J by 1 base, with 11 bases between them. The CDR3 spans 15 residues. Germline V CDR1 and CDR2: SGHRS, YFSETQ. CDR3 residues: CASSYRHPSYNEQFF. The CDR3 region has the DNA TGCGCCAGCAGCTACCGACACCCATCCTACAATGAGCAGTTCTTC. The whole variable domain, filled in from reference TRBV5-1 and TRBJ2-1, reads KAGVTQTPRYLIKTRGQQVTLSCSPISGHRSVSWYQQTPGQGLQFLFEYFSETQRNKGNFPGRFSGRQFSNSRSEMNVSTLELGDSALYLCASSYRHPSYNEQFFGPGTRLTVL.

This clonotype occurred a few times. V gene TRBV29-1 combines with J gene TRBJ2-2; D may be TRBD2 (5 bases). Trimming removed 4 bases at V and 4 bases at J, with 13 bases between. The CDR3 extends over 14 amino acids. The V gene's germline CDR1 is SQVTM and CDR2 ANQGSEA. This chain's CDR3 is CSVAMGDITGELFF. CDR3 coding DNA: TGCAGCGTTGCTATGGGAGACATCACCGGGGAGCTGTTTTTT.

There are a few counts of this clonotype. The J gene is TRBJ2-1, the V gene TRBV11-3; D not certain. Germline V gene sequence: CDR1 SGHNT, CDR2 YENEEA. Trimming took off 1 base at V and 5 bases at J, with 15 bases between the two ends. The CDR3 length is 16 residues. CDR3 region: CASSLATPTTHNEQFF. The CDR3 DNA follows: TGTGCCAGCAGCTTAGCGACTCCAACAACTCACAATGAGCAGTTCTTC.

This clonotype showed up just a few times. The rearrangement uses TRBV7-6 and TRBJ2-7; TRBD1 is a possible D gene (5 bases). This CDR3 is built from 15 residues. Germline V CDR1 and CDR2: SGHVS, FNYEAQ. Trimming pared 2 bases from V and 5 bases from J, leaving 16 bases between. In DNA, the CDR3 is TGTGCCAGCAGCTTAATGACAGCCTCTTTCCACGAGCAGTACTTC. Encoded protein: CASSLMTASFHEQYF.

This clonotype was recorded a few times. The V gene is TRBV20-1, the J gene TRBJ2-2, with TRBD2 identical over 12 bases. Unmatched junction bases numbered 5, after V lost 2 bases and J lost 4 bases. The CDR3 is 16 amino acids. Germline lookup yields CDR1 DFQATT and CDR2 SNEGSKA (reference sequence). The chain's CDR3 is CSARQLAGGLTGELFF. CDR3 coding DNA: TGCAGTGCTAGACAGCTAGCGGGGGGGCTCACCGGGGAGCTGTTTTTT.

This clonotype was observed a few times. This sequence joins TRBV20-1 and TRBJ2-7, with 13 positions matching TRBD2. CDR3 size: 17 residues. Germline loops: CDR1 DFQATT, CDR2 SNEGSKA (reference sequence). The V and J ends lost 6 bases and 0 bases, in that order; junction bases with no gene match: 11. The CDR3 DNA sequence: TGCAGTGCCCTCGGGACTAGCGGGGTCCGTGGCTCCTACGAGCAGTACTTC. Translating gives CSALGTSGVRGSYEQYF.

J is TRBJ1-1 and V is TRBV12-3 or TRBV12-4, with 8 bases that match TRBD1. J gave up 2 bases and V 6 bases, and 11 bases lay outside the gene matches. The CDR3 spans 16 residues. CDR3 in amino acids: CASRPTGDSSNTEAFF. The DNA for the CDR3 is TGTGCCAGCAGACCGACAGGGGACAGCTCAAACACTGAAGCTTTCTTT.

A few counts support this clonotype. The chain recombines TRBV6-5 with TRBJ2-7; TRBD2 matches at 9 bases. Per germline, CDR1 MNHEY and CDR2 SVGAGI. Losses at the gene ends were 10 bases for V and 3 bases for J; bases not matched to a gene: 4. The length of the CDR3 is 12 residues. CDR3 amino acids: CATLAGDYEQYF. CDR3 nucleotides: TGTGCCACCTTAGCGGGGGACTACGAGCAGTACTTC.

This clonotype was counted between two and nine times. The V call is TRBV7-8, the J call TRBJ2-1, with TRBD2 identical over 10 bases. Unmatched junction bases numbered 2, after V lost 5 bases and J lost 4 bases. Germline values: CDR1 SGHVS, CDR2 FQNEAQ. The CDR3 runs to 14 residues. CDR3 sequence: CASSDSGGYNEQFF. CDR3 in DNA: TGTGCCAGCAGCGATAGCGGGGGGTACAATGAGCAGTTCTTC.

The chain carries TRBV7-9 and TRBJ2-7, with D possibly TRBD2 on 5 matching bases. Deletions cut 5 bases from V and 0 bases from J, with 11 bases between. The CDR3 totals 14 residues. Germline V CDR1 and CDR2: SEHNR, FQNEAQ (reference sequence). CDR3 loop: CASSRGENSYEQYF. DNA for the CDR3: TGTGCCAGCAGCCGGGGAGAAAACTCCTACGAGCAGTACTTC.

Here the CDR3 reads CASSQEAVTYNEQFF. Here the CDR3 DNA reads TGCGCCAGCAGCCAAGAGGCAGTTACCTACAATGAGCAGTTCTTC. The gene calls are TRBV4-3 and TRBJ2-1; the D is unclear. Germline CDR1 and CDR2: LGHNA and YSLEER. V was shortened by 0 bases and J by 2 bases, with 8 bases between the two germline ends. CDR3 size: 15 residues.